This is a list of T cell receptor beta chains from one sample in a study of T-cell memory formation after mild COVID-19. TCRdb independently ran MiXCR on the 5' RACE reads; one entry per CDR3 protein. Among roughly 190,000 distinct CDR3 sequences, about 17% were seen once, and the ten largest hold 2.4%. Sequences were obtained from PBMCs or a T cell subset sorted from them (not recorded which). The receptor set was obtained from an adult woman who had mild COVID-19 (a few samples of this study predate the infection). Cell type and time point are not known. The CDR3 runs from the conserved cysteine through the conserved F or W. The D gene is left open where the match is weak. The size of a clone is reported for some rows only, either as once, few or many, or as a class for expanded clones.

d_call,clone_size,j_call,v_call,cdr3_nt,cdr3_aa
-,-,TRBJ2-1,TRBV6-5,TGTGCCAGCAGCCCCTGGGCCCGCCGCTACAATGAGCAGTTCTTC,CASSPWARRYNEQFF
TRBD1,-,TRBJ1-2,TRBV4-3,TGCGCCAGCAGCCAGTTCATAATCCGGGACAGGGGCTATGGCTACACCTTC,CASSQFIIRDRGYGYTF
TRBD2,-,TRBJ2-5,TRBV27,TGTGCCAGCAGCCTCCAGGGACTAGCGGCAGAGACCCAGTACTTC,CASSLQGLAAETQYF
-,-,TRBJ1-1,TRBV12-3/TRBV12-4,TGTGCCAGCAGAAAAGACAGGCCCTCCGTTTCTTTCTTT,CASRKDRPSVSFF
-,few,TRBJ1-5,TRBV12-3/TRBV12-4,TGTGCCAGCAGTTTACAGGGTAGCAATCAGCCCCAGCATTTT,CASSLQGSNQPQHF
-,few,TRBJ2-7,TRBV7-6,TGTGCCAGCAGCTTAGCTGGCGACGAGCAGTACTTC,CASSLAGDEQYF
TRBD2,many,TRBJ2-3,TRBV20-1,TGCAGTGCTAGACTAGCGGGGGGCACAGATACGCAGTATTTT,CSARLAGGTDTQYF
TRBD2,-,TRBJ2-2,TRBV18,TGTGCCAGCTCTCCTCTAGCGGAAAACACCGGGGAGCTGTTTTTT,CASSPLAENTGELFF
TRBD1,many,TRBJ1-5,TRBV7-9,TGTGCCAGCAGCTCCCAGGGGGTAGGAAGTCAGCCCCAGCATTTT,CASSSQGVGSQPQHF
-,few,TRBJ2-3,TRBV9,TGTGCCAGCAGCGTAGAGCGGAGCACAGATACGCAGTATTTT,CASSVERSTDTQYF
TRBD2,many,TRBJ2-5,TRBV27,TGTGCCAGCAGTTTCGGGGGGGGCAAGGAGACCCAGTACTTC,CASSFGGGKETQYF
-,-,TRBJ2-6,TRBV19,TGTGCCAGTAGAGGGACCTTCAGCTCTGGGGCCAACGTCCTGACTTTC,CASRGTFSSGANVLTF
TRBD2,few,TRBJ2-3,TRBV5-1,TGCGCCAGCAGCTCTAGCGGCAGCACAGATACGCAGTATTTT,CASSSSGSTDTQYF
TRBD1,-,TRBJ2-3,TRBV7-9,TGTGCCAGCAGCTTAAGACGAACAGGGGGCGGGACAGATACGCAGTATTTT,CASSLRRTGGGTDTQYF
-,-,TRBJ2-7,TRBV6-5,TGTGCCAGCAGTTACAGGGGTGGGGTCTACGAGCAGTACTTC,CASSYRGGVYEQYF
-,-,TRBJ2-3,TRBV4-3,TGCGCCAGCAGCCAAGCTGGGGCGGTTAGCACAGATACGCAGTATTTT,CASSQAGAVSTDTQYF
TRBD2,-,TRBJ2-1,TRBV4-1,TGCGCCAGCAGCCGGGGGATGAGCGGGGGCCTTGGGAATGAGCAGTTCTTC,CASSRGMSGGLGNEQFF
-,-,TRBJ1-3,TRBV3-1,TGTGCCAGCAGCCAAGATCTTTCAAACTCTGGAAACACCATATATTTT,CASSQDLSNSGNTIYF
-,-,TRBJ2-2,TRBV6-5,TGTGCCAGCAAAGGGCAAACCAACACCGGGGAGCTGTTTTTT,CASKGQTNTGELFF
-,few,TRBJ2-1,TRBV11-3,TGTGCCAGCAGCTTGCCGCTTGTTGGGGGTGAGCAGTTCTTC,CASSLPLVGGEQFF
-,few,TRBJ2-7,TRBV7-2,TGTGCCAGCAGGGGGGGCGGGAGTTCCTCCGAGCAGTACTTC,CASRGGGSSSEQYF
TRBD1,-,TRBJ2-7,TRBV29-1,TGCAGCGTTGGAGGGACAGACCACTCCTACGAGCAGTACTTC,CSVGGTDHSYEQYF